The 28 T cell receptor beta chains listed next were all sequenced from one sample in a study of OX40 agonist ivuxolimab in advanced cancers. The assay was immunoSEQ multiplex PCR, and TCRdb's table has in-frame clones only and misses some. The sample includes fewer than 70,000 clones, around nine tenths of them seen just once. Sequenced material: CD4+ or CD8+ T cells sorted from blood, taken in a trial of the OX40 agonist ivuxolimab. These receptors originate from an adult with an advanced solid tumor such as melanoma, head and neck, liver or kidney cancer.

This clone appeared a single time. The rearrangement joins TRBV7-2 to TRBJ2-5; D remains ambiguous. In germline, CDR1 is SGHTA, CDR2 FQGNSA. V lost 2 bases, J lost 1 base, and 5 bases lay in between. CDR3 length: 13 amino acids. As DNA, the CDR3 is TGTGCCAGCAGCTTAAGGCTCCAAGAGACCCAGTACTTC. Its protein product is CASSLRLQETQYF.

The V call is TRBV7-2, the J call TRBJ2-5; D possibly matches TRBD1 or TRBD2 (6 bases each). Trimming pared 2 bases from V and 7 bases from J, leaving 11 bases between. The CDR3 has 13 amino acids. CDR1 SGHTA and CDR2 FQGNSA come from the germline V gene. Here the CDR3 reads CASSLWGAGTQYF. CDR3 DNA: TGTGCCAGCAGCTTATGGGGGGCGGGGACCCAGTACTTC.

The chain is built from TRBV28 and TRBJ1-5, with TRBD1 matching 7 bases. V dropped 5 bases and J dropped 5; count of bases not matched to a gene: 12. Germline-derived CDR1 and CDR2 are MDHEN and SYDVKM. The length of the CDR3 is 16 residues. CDR3 amino acids: CASSTYRGKSDQPQHF. The CDR3 DNA reads TGTGCCAGCAGTACCTACAGGGGTAAGTCCGATCAGCCCCAGCATTTT.

This sequence joins TRBV18 and TRBJ1-5; D perhaps matches TRBD1 (6 bases). CDR1 and CDR2 (germline): KGHSH, LQKENI. The V end was cut by 0 bases, the J end by 7 bases, with 16 bases between. This CDR3 is 16 amino acids long. CDR3 nucleotides: TGTGCCAGCTCACCACCGGGGGGGGGACAAAACCAGCCCCAGCATTTT. Encoded protein: CASSPPGGGQNQPQHF.

The chain couples TRBV7-3 to TRBJ2-2, with TRBD1 as a possible D gene (6 bases). Germline CDR1 and CDR2: SGHTA and FQGTGA. The CDR3 contains 13 residues. Trimming left V 5 bases short and J 5 bases short, with 9 bases between. CDR3 in DNA: TGTGCCAGCAGCAGAGACAGGACCGGGGAGCTGTTTTTT. Translating it yields CASSRDRTGELFF.

The genes are TRBV18 and TRBJ1-5; 9 nucleotides agree with TRBD1. V shed 0 bases and J 0 bases; nucleotides not matched to a gene: 6. The V gene's germline CDR1 is KGHSH and CDR2 LQKENI. CDR3 size: 18 residues. CDR3: CASSPPDRGTYSNQPQHF. CDR3 nucleotides: TGTGCCAGCTCACCACCGGACAGGGGCACGTATAGCAATCAGCCCCAGCATTTT.

J is TRBJ2-4 and V is TRBV5-1; a weak D match, TRBD1 (5 bases). This CDR3 contains 16 residues. The germline V gene encodes CDR1 SGHRS and CDR2 YFSETQ. V lost 0 bases and J lost 0, with 10 bases in between. CDR3 nucleotides: TGCGCCAGCAGCTTGGGTGACAGCTTAGCCAAAAACATTCAGTACTTC. Its protein product is CASSLGDSLAKNIQYF.

This chain uses TRBV28 with TRBJ1-4; no firm D call. CDR3 length equals 19 residues. V was shortened by 2 bases and J by 1 base, with 20 bases between the two germline ends. Germline CDR1 and CDR2: MDHEN and SYDVKM. The CDR3: CASSLKPPLQVRTNEKLFF. CDR3 in DNA: TGTGCCAGCAGTTTAAAACCCCCTCTGCAGGTGAGAACTAATGAAAAACTGTTTTTT.

This sequence joins TRBV7-2 and TRBJ1-5; 9 nucleotides line up with TRBD1. The CDR3 spans 15 residues. J gave up 4 bases and V 4 bases, and 5 bases lay outside the gene matches. From germline, CDR1 is SGHTA and CDR2 FQGNSA. For the CDR3, the DNA is TGTGCCAGCAGCTCGGGACAGGGTTCTAATCAGCCCCAGCATTTT. It specifies CASSSGQGSNQPQHF.

This chain uses TRBV7-6 with TRBJ2-3; no reliable D call. The CDR3 loop spans 15 amino acids. V lost 2 bases and J lost 5, with 14 bases in between. CDR1 is SGHVS, CDR2 FNYEAQ, per germline. DNA of the CDR3: TGTGCCAGCAGCTTAATCGCCCTTTGGGGAGATACGCAGTATTTT. Translation: CASSLIALWGDTQYF.

Here the CDR3 reads CASSFNDIQYF. CDR3 sequence (DNA): TGTGCCAGCAGCTTCAATGACATTCAGTACTTC. The chain employs TRBV7-9 and TRBJ2-4, with D hard to call. The CDR3 length is 11 residues. V lost 3 bases to trimming and J lost 8 bases, with 5 bases between them. CDR1 and CDR2 from the germline V gene are SEHNR and FQNEAQ (reference sequence).

This sequence joins TRBV4-3 and TRBJ1-1; a possible D gene is TRBD1 (5 bases). V shed 0 bases and J shed 8 bases, with 10 bases lying between them. The CDR3 consists of 13 residues. CDR1 and CDR2 from the germline V gene are LGHNA and YSLEER. The chain's CDR3 is CASSQDWGLEAFF. CDR3 DNA: TGCGCCAGCAGCCAAGATTGGGGGTTAGAAGCTTTCTTT.

CDR3 nucleotide sequence: TGTGCCAGCTCACGGGGGGACAGGGGTTGGTACGAGCAGTACTTC. Translation gives CASSRGDRGWYEQYF. The chain couples TRBV18 to TRBJ2-7; 10 bases map to TRBD1. The CDR3 is 15 amino acids. The germline V gene has CDR1 KGHSH and CDR2 LQKENI. The V gene end was trimmed by 4 bases and the J gene end by 4 bases; junction bases not matched to a gene: 7. Full variable domain (rest looked up from reference TRBV18 and TRBJ2-7): NAGVMQNPRHLVRRRGQEARLRCSPMKGHSHVYWYRQLPEEGLKFMVYLQKENIIDESGMPKERFSAEFPKEGPSILRIQQVVRGDSAAYFCASSRGDRGWYEQYFGPGTRLTVT.

This chain uses TRBV5-1 with TRBJ1-2; 7 nucleotides line up with TRBD1. The CDR3 length is 15 residues. V dropped 0 bases and J dropped 4; count of bases not matched to a gene: 6. The germline gives CDR1 SGHRS, CDR2 YFSETQ. CDR3 in amino acids: CASSLGSGTAYGYTF. DNA for the CDR3: TGCGCCAGCAGCTTGGGTTCTGGGACAGCCTATGGCTACACCTTC.

The chain joins TRBV10-1 to TRBJ2-3; weak D call: TRBD2 (6 bases). Germline V gene sequence: CDR1 WNHNN, CDR2 SYGVQD (reference sequence). The CDR3 sequence is 14 residues long. Trimming removed 2 bases from V and 5 bases from J, with 11 bases in between. CDR3 DNA: TGCGCCAGCAGTGAGCGGGAGTTAGGAGATACGCAGTATTTT. Residues: CASSERELGDTQYF.

The genes are TRBV19 and TRBJ2-5; possible D gene TRBD2, 7 bases. The germline gives CDR1 LNHDA, CDR2 SQIVND (reference sequence). The CDR3 covers 14 residues. Trimming removed 9 bases at V and 7 bases at J, with 21 bases between. The CDR3, as DNA: TGTGCCAGCTCCCTTGGGGGGGGCTTAGGGACCCAGTACTTC. Translated, it gives CASSLGGGLGTQYF. Drawing the rest from reference TRBV19 and TRBJ2-5, the complete variable domain is DGGITQSPKYLFRKEGQNVTLSCEQNLNHDAMYWYRQDPGQGLRLIYYSQIVNDFQKGDIAEGYSVSREKKESFPLTVTSAQKNPTAFYLCASSLGGGLGTQYFGPGTRLLVL.

The count of this clone is one. This sequence joins TRBV4-3 and TRBJ2-2, with 7 bases aligning to TRBD2. The CDR3 runs 15 residues. Germline-derived CDR1 and CDR2 are LGHNA and YSLEER. With 4 bases clipped from V and 3 bases from J, the junction kept 5 bases outside the gene matches. The CDR3 spells CASSLQGGDTGELFF. The CDR3 DNA is TGCGCCAGCAGCCTCCAGGGAGGGGACACCGGGGAGCTGTTTTTT.

J is TRBJ2-7 and V is TRBV5-1; TRBD1 aligns across 8 bases. V shed 4 bases, J shed 3 bases, and the junction held 9 bases outside the gene matches. The CDR3 loop spans 15 amino acids. The germline V gene has CDR1 SGHRS and CDR2 YFSETQ. CDR3 loop: CASSPSGTGVYEQYF. In nucleotides, the CDR3 is TGCGCCAGCAGCCCATCCGGGACAGGTGTCTACGAGCAGTACTTC. The full variable domain, its missing parts supplied by reference TRBV5-1 and TRBJ2-7, is KAGVTQTPRYLIKTRGQQVTLSCSPISGHRSVSWYQQTPGQGLQFLFEYFSETQRNKGNFPGRFSGRQFSNSRSEMNVSTLELGDSALYLCASSPSGTGVYEQYFGPGTRLTVT.

This clone was seen more than once but under ten times. The chain has TRBV4-1 and TRBJ1-2, with no clear D. Trimming took off 0 bases at V and 2 bases at J, with 10 bases between the two ends. Germline loops: CDR1 MGHRA, CDR2 YSYEKL. This CDR3 contains 15 residues. The CDR3 here is CASSQDAPRNYGYTF. CDR3 DNA: TGCGCCAGCAGCCAAGATGCCCCAAGAAACTATGGCTACACCTTC.

The chain carries TRBV6-1 and TRBJ1-1; 7 positions agree with TRBD1. The germline V gene has CDR1 MNHNS and CDR2 SASEGT. The CDR3 runs 14 residues. Germline trimming cut 5 bases from V and 2 bases from J; bases unmatched to any gene: 5. DNA of the CDR3: TGTGCCAGCAGTTTACAGGGGATTAACACTGAAGCTTTCTTT. Encoded protein: CASSLQGINTEAFF.

This sequence joins TRBV27 and TRBJ1-2; D gene ambiguous. Germline V lookup: CDR1 MNHEY, CDR2 SMNVEV (reference sequence). This CDR3 comprises 15 residues. The ends were cut back, 6 bases at V and 4 bases at J, with 18 bases in the middle. The CDR3 DNA is TGTGCCAGCAGCTCAAGCCCGACGCGGGTCTATGGCTACACCTTC. Translation: CASSSSPTRVYGYTF.

V usage is TRBV20-1 and J usage is TRBJ1-1; D gene unclear. V was trimmed by 3 bases and J by 1 base, leaving 3 bases between them. Germline CDR1 and CDR2: DFQATT and SNEGSKA (reference sequence). The CDR3 extends over 11 amino acids. CDR3 nucleotides: TGCAGTGCTAGCGAGAACACTGAAGCTTTCTTT. Protein sequence: CSASENTEAFF.

The J gene is TRBJ2-1, the V gene TRBV28; 10 bases align to TRBD2. Germline CDR1 is MDHEN and CDR2 is SYDVKM. V lost 6 bases, J lost 7 bases, and 9 bases stayed unmatched. CDR3 length: 15 residues. The CDR3 DNA sequence: TGTGCCAGCAGACTAGCGGGGACTGGGCGAAATGAGCAGTTCTTC. This encodes CASRLAGTGRNEQFF.

This chain joins TRBV19 and TRBJ1-5, with TRBD1 matching over 7 bases. The CDR3 contains 14 residues. CDR1 LNHDA and CDR2 SQIVND come from the germline V gene (reference sequence). The ends lost 7 bases at V and 10 bases at J; junction bases unmatched: 13. The CDR3 coding sequence is TGTGCCAGTAAACGAGGGACAGCGGCTGAACCCCAGCATTTT. Its protein is CASKRGTAAEPQHF.

V gene TRBV13 combines with J gene TRBJ2-5, with TRBD2 identical over 8 bases. The CDR3 length is 14 residues. Germline V gene data show CDR1 as PRHDT and CDR2 as FYEKMQ (reference sequence). V gave up 5 bases and J gave up 5 bases; unmatched junction bases: 7. The CDR3 loop reads CASSPSGGRETQYF. For the CDR3, the DNA is TGTGCCAGCAGCCCAAGCGGGGGTAGGGAGACCCAGTACTTC.

The chain couples TRBV5-1 to TRBJ2-7, with D possibly being TRBD1 (6 bases). V was trimmed by 8 bases and J by 9 bases, leaving 27 bases between them. Germline V lookup: CDR1 SGHRS, CDR2 YFSETQ. This CDR3 is built from 15 residues. The CDR3, as DNA: TGCGCCAGGAGGCCCCAACCCGGGACACCGATCGGGCAGTACTTC. Amino acid sequence: CARRPQPGTPIGQYF.

J is TRBJ2-2 and V is TRBV14; 7 nucleotides match TRBD2. CDR1 SGHDN and CDR2 FVKESK come from the germline V gene. This CDR3 contains 15 residues. Trimming removed 4 bases from V and 4 bases from J; junction bases left unmatched: 6. CDR3 region: CASSPLAEVTGELFF. The CDR3 DNA sequence: TGTGCCAGCAGCCCTCTAGCGGAAGTCACCGGGGAGCTGTTTTTT.

The chain carries TRBV10-3 and TRBJ2-1, with D possibly matching TRBD2 (6 bases). Germline CDR1 is ENHRY and CDR2 is SYGVKD. V dropped 10 bases and J dropped 3 bases, with 19 bases sitting between them. This CDR3 region has 15 residues. The CDR3 reads CASLGLQGGYNEQFF. The CDR3 coding sequence is TGTGCCAGCTTAGGGCTTCAGGGAGGCTACAATGAGCAGTTCTTC.